This TCR beta chain is drawn from a study of shared clonotypes between healthy human individuals. Overall study context: Each donor's CD4 naive and CD4 memory cells filled three plates apiece, CD8 naive two, and CD8 memory one. Study outcomes and limitations: Blood was the only sampled material, and tissue repertoires likely differ. Richness estimates generally favored naive over memory subsets.

A word on this clone: Its antigen remains unknown.

Each subset's genomic DNA was shared equally among a number of immunoSEQ plates. Repertoires were generated with immunoSEQ multiplex PCR, while TCRdb's copy carries only in-frame clones and drops some. The repertoire holds 2 million or so clones, with approximately 95% as singletons. Input material: naive CD4+ T cells sorted from blood. Specified subset: CD45RA+ positively selected. The origin of this receptor is a man younger than 35 in good health.

The CDR3 protein is CASSLVRTKDSTEAFF. DNA of the CDR3: TGTGCCAGCAGCTTGGTCAGGACGAAGGATTCGACTGAAGCTTTCTTT. The chain links TRBV5-8 to TRBJ1-1, with D unclear. This CDR3 has 16 residues. Trimming removed 0 bases from V and 5 bases from J, with 17 bases in between. CDR1 and CDR2 (germline): SGHTS, YDEGEE.